The sequence of this T cell receptor beta chain was determined in a study of technical replicates of blood from a handful of donors (dated by TCRdb to 2016 to 2017). Concerning this clone: The antigen it recognizes is unknown. Base qualities were left out, and no much larger clone turns up one base away.

Receptor amplification or capture employed the immunoSEQ multiplex PCR assay. TCRdb mirrors the immuneACCESS table, restricted to in-frame sequences. Some clones are absent from its copies; in checked studies, under half trace to an unresolved V gene, and the reason for the others is unknown. The sample data list tens of thousands of clones, and approximately 96% of these were observed just once. The ten top clones hold around 0.38% of the sample. The sequenced sample consisted of T cells isolated from PBMCs. The TCR was taken from a human donor in good health.

The CDR3 protein: CASSPPFTGGNIQYF. Here is the DNA: TGTGCCAGCTCACCACCTTTCACAGGGGGAAACATTCAGTACTTC. This chain is built from TRBV18 and TRBJ2-4, with 8 middle bases fitting TRBD1. CDR1 and CDR2 are drawn from the germline V gene: KGHSH, LQKENI. Germline trimming amounts to 0 bases on V and 6 bases on J, with 4 as the count of junction bases outside the gene matches. The CDR3 holds 15 amino acids from the cysteine to the phenylalanine. Of the read, only the CDR3 DNA is kept; its 45 bases are in frame from base 1.